Below, 25 T cell receptor beta chains from the same sample are listed, as sequenced in a study of blood T cell repertoires in COVID-19 (dated by TCRdb to 2020 to 2022). Libraries were made using the immunoSEQ multiplex PCR assay. TCRdb re-hosts the immuneACCESS table, in-frame sequences only. Its copies lack some clones; in the studies checked, an unresolved V gene accounts for under half of them, and the cause for the rest is not known. Here the sample has approximately 90,000 clones; 80% to 90% occur a single time. About 9.1% of the sample is in the top ten clones. Sequenced material: peripheral blood. These receptors all come from a man aged 50-60 years with acute or convalescent COVID-19.

The CDR3: CASSPGTVNNEQFF. The CDR3 nucleotides read TGCGCCAGCAGTCCTGGGACAGTAAACAATGAGCAGTTCTTC. The V and J genes are TRBV5-1 and TRBJ2-1, with 7 positions matching TRBD1. The V gene end was trimmed by 5 bases and the J gene end by 5 bases; junction bases not matched to a gene: 7. CDR1 SGHRS and CDR2 YFSETQ come from the germline V gene. CDR3 length equals 14 residues.

The V gene is TRBV6-4, the J gene TRBJ1-5; D perhaps matches TRBD1 (6 bases). Trimming shortened V by 6 bases and J by 5 bases, and 23 bases separated the two germline ends. Germline values: CDR1 MRHNA, CDR2 SNTAGT. This CDR3 spans 17 amino acids. CDR3 in DNA: TGTGCCAGCAGGCCCAGTATGGGGGCCGAAAGGTATCAGCCCCAGCATTTT. It yields the protein CASRPSMGAERYQPQHF.

The chain couples TRBV7-2 to TRBJ1-1, with unresolved D. The germline CDR1 and CDR2 sequences are SGHTA and FQGNSA. V was pared by 1 base and J by 5 bases, with 11 bases between. The CDR3 is 14 residues long. CDR3 sequence: CASSLGTSGTEAFF. The CDR3 DNA sequence: TGTGCCAGCAGCTTAGGAACCTCGGGGACTGAAGCTTTCTTT.

The genes are TRBV9 and TRBJ1-1; 8 nucleotides agree with TRBD1. Germline CDR1 SGDLS, CDR2 YYNGEE. The CDR3 is 15 amino acids. V was clipped by 2 bases and J by 4 bases; unmatched bases: 7. CDR3 amino acids: CASSVAGGKGTEAFF. The CDR3 DNA reads as TGTGCCAGCAGCGTTGCAGGGGGCAAAGGCACTGAAGCTTTCTTT.

The chain couples TRBV28 to TRBJ1-2, with no clear D. CDR3 size: 14 residues. Trimming pared 2 bases from V and 3 bases from J, leaving 10 bases between. Germline V gene sequence: CDR1 MDHEN, CDR2 SYDVKM. The CDR3 DNA is TGTGCCAGCAGTTTACCCCAGGTAGACTATGGCTACACCTTC. The encoded protein is CASSLPQVDYGYTF.

This chain joins TRBV27 and TRBJ1-6, with 9 bases lining up with TRBD1. The V gene end was trimmed by 3 bases and the J gene end by 9 bases; junction bases not matched to a gene: 12. The CDR3 extends over 17 amino acids. Germline loops: CDR1 MNHEY, CDR2 SMNVEV (reference sequence). The CDR3 DNA is TGTGCCAGCAGTTTCCGTATGGGACAGGGTGTTCGTTCACCCCTCCACTTT. Its protein product is CASSFRMGQGVRSPLHF.

The V gene is TRBV19, the J gene TRBJ1-1; 7 bases are shared with TRBD1. Trimming at V came to 8 bases and at J to 11 bases, leaving 8 bases not matched to a gene. Germline V gene lookup returns CDR1 LNHDA and CDR2 SQIVND (reference sequence). The CDR3 length is 11 residues. The CDR3 here is CASHHRGSAFF. The DNA for the CDR3 is TGTGCCAGTCACCACAGGGGCTCGGCTTTCTTT. Full variable domain (rest looked up from reference TRBV19 and TRBJ1-1): DGGITQSPKYLFRKEGQNVTLSCEQNLNHDAMYWYRQDPGQGLRLIYYSQIVNDFQKGDIAEGYSVSREKKESFPLTVTSAQKNPTAFYLCASHHRGSAFFGQGTRLTVV.

The chain combines TRBV13 with TRBJ2-3; 9 bases align to TRBD2. CDR3 length equals 15 residues. Germline V gene lookup returns CDR1 PRHDT and CDR2 FYEKMQ (reference sequence). V lost 6 bases to trimming and J lost 2 bases; unmatched junction nucleotides: 6. CDR3 nucleotide sequence: TGTGCCAGCAGGGTAGCGGGGGCTCACACAGATACGCAGTATTTT. It specifies CASRVAGAHTDTQYF.

On this clone: At the DNA level, this CDR3 is encoded by other sequences in the same sample as well. The chain couples TRBV5-1 to TRBJ2-2; 10 positions match TRBD1. After removal of 3 bases from V and 7 bases from J, the junction contained 6 bases not matched to a gene. Germline CDR1 is SGHRS and CDR2 is YFSETQ. The CDR3 sequence is 15 residues long. Written as DNA, the CDR3 is TGCGCCAGCAGCTGGACAGGGGGGCGGGTCGGGGAGCTGTTTTTT. Protein sequence: CASSWTGGRVGELFF.

This clone was observed a few times. The chain joins TRBV6-1 to TRBJ1-2; maybe TRBD1 (6 bases). This CDR3 spans 14 amino acids. Germline values: CDR1 MNHNS, CDR2 SASEGT. Trimming took 3 bases from V and 5 from J, leaving 13 bases between them. Here the CDR3 reads CASSEPTQGYGYTF. The CDR3 DNA sequence: TGTGCCAGCAGTGAGCCGACTCAGGGGTATGGCTACACCTTC.

This chain links TRBV6-1 with TRBJ2-5; 7 bases line up with TRBD1. CDR3 length: 14 amino acids. The germline V gene has CDR1 MNHNS and CDR2 SASEGT. J gave up 5 bases and V 3 bases, and 6 bases lay outside the gene matches. The CDR3 is CASSETGLRETQYF. As DNA, the CDR3 is TGTGCCAGCAGTGAGACAGGGTTGCGGGAGACCCAGTACTTC.

J is TRBJ2-1 and V is TRBV4-2, with TRBD2 identical over 8 bases. The CDR3 is made up of 15 amino acids. V shed 0 bases and J 7 bases; nucleotides not matched to a gene: 5. The V gene's germline CDR1 is LGHNA and CDR2 YNFKEQ. Written as DNA, the CDR3 is TGTGCCAGCAGCCAAGATGAGCGGGGGCTTAATGAGCAGTTCTTC. Protein product: CASSQDERGLNEQFF.

The chain has TRBV28 and TRBJ2-7; D is uncertain. V was pared by 3 bases and J by 3 bases, with 6 bases between. Germline V gene lookup returns CDR1 MDHEN and CDR2 SYDVKM. The CDR3 is 12 residues long. DNA for the CDR3: TGTGCCAGCAGTTTCTCTATCTACGAGCAGTACGTC. Translated, it gives CASSFSIYEQYV.

The V gene is TRBV30, the J gene TRBJ1-3; the D is unclear. The length of the CDR3 is 13 residues. V shed 2 bases and J shed 8 bases, with 13 bases lying between them. Per germline, CDR1 GTSNPN and CDR2 SVGIG (reference sequence). CDR3 in DNA: TGTGCCTGGAGTTCCGGGGATGCAGACACCATATATTTT. Protein sequence: CAWSSGDADTIYF.

The chain employs TRBV6-1 and TRBJ1-6; D is uncertain. The CDR3 sequence is 14 residues long. In germline, CDR1 is MNHNS, CDR2 SASEGT. With 5 bases removed from V and 8 bases from J, the gap between germline ends came to 13 bases. CDR3 nucleotide sequence: TGTGCCAGCAGTTTTCGGGGTAGGGATTCACCCCTCCACTTT. It encodes CASSFRGRDSPLHF.

The genes are TRBV2 and TRBJ1-3; D might be TRBD1 (6 bases). The V gene lost 3 bases and the J gene lost 5 bases, with 11 bases spanning the gap. The germline gives CDR1 SNHLY, CDR2 FYNNEI. The CDR3 loop spans 14 amino acids. The CDR3 protein is CASSDQGLRNTIYF. CDR3 coding DNA: TGTGCCAGCAGTGACCAGGGGCTAAGAAACACCATATATTTT.

The chain recombines TRBV9 with TRBJ1-2, with 8 bases that match TRBD1. Germline lookup yields CDR1 SGDLS and CDR2 YYNGEE. The CDR3 has 14 residues. J was trimmed by 6 bases and V by 0 bases; bases with no gene match: 4. The CDR3 here is CASSVDGRGHGYTF. The CDR3 nucleotides are TGTGCCAGCAGCGTAGATGGCAGGGGGCATGGCTACACCTTC. Supplemented by reference TRBV9 and TRBJ1-2, the full variable domain reads DSGVTQTPKHLITATGQRVTLRCSPRSGDLSVYWYQQSLDQGLQFLIQYYNGEERAKGNILERFSAQQFPDLHSELNLSSLELGDSALYFCASSVDGRGHGYTFGSGTRLTVV.

The genes are TRBV21-1 and TRBJ2-7; the table calls TRBD2, which could not be checked here. TRBV21-1 constitutes a pseudogene. This CDR3 spans 14 amino acids. DNA for the CDR3: TGTGCCAGCAGCAGCCTGGGAGGGTTCTACGAGCAGTACGTC. Translated: CASSSLGGFYEQYV.

V gene TRBV5-5 combines with J gene TRBJ1-4, with 9 bases that match TRBD1. Trimming took 1 base from V and 6 from J; bases not matched to a gene: 4. From germline, CDR1 is SGHKS and CDR2 YYEKEE (reference sequence). CDR3 length equals 15 residues. CDR3 sequence: CASSLYTGGDEKLFF. The CDR3 DNA is TGTGCCAGCAGCTTGTATACAGGGGGCGATGAAAAACTGTTTTTT. Full variable domain (missing parts from reference TRBV5-5 and TRBJ1-4): DAGVTQSPTHLIKTRGQQVTLRCSPISGHKSVSWYQQVLGQGPQFIFQYYEKEERGRGNFPDRFSARQFPNYSSELNVNALLLGDSALYLCASSLYTGGDEKLFFGSGTQLSVL.

In this sample, this clone turned up a few times. The rearrangement uses TRBV27 and TRBJ2-7; TRBD2 matches 8 bases. The CDR3 runs to 13 residues. Germline-derived CDR1 and CDR2 are MNHEY and SMNVEV (reference sequence). With V trimmed by 8 bases and J by 2 bases, 5 bases remained unmatched. The CDR3 region has the DNA TGTGCCAGCTCGGGAGGGGACACCTACGAGCAGTACTTC. Protein: CASSGGDTYEQYF.

The chain joins TRBV5-5 to TRBJ2-7; a possible D gene is TRBD1 (6 bases). This CDR3 has 18 amino acids. V lost 3 bases and J 2 bases, leaving 24 bases between the germline ends. Germline-derived CDR1 and CDR2 are SGHKS and YYEKEE (reference sequence). The chain's CDR3 is CASSSLFADRVAPYEQYF. In nucleotides, the CDR3 is TGTGCCAGCAGCTCCCTTTTCGCGGACAGAGTGGCTCCCTACGAGCAGTACTTC.

V gene TRBV6-6 combines with J gene TRBJ1-4, with 7 bases identical to TRBD1. CDR1 and CDR2 (germline): MNHNY, SVGAGI (reference sequence). V shed 5 bases and J 1 base; nucleotides not matched to a gene: 13. The CDR3 covers 18 residues. CDR3 in amino acids: CASSRVGTVPGTNEKLFF. The DNA of the CDR3 is TGTGCCAGCAGTCGAGTAGGGACAGTACCGGGAACTAATGAAAAACTGTTTTTT.

This clone has only a few counts. The J gene is TRBJ1-2, the V gene TRBV24-1; D remains unclear. Germline CDR1 reads KGHDR; CDR2 reads SFDVKD. V lost 4 bases, J lost 1 base, and 3 bases lay in between. The CDR3 is 12 residues long. CDR3 residues: CATSDYNYGYTF. The CDR3 DNA follows: TGTGCCACCAGTGACTATAACTATGGCTACACCTTC.

The chain combines TRBV2 with TRBJ1-4, with D possibly TRBD1 on 5 matching bases. The CDR3 loop spans 13 amino acids. Trimming took off 8 bases at V and 7 bases at J, with 14 bases between the two ends. Germline loops: CDR1 SNHLY, CDR2 FYNNEI. The CDR3 region has the DNA TGTGCCAGCCTCAACCCAGGGCTTGAAAAACTGTTTTTT. It codes for CASLNPGLEKLFF. Filled out from reference TRBV2 and TRBJ1-4, the complete variable domain reads EPEVTQTPSHQVTQMGQEVILRCVPISNHLYFYWYRQILGQKVEFLVSFYNNEISEKSEIFDDQFSVERPDGSNFTLKIRSTKLEDSAMYFCASLNPGLEKLFFGSGTQLSVL.

This rearrangement joins TRBV29-1 to TRBJ1-5, with D maybe TRBD1 (6 bases). CDR3 length: 13 amino acids. The germline V gene has CDR1 SQVTM and CDR2 ANQGSEA. V gave up 6 bases and J gave up 5 bases, with 14 bases separating them. This CDR3 reads CSVAQGGDQPQHF. The CDR3 bases are TGCAGCGTGGCACAGGGAGGGGATCAGCCCCAGCATTTT.